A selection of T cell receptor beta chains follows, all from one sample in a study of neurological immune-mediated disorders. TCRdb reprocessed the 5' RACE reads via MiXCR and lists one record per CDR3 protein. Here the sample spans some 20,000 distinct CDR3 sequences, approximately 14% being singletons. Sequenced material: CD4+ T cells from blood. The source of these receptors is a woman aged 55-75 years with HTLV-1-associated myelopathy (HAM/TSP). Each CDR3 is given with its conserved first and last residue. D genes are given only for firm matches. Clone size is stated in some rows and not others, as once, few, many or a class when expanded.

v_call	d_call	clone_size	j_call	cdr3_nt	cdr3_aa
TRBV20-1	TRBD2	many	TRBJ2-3	TGCAGTGCTAGTAGGCCCTTGGGACTAGCGGCAGATACGCAGTATTTT	CSASRPLGLAADTQYF
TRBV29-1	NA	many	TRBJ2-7	TGCAGCGTCGTTACAGGTCTCGCCTCCTACGAGCAGTACTTC	CSVVTGLASYEQYF
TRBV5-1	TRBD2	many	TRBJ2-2	TGCGCCAGCAGCTTGGACGCTAGCGGGGGGGCCAGCACCGGGGAGCTGTTTTTT	CASSLDASGGASTGELFF
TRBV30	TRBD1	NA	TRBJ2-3	TGTGCCTGGAGTGCGGGGACAGGGGCTAGCACAGATACGCAGTATTTT	CAWSAGTGASTDTQYF
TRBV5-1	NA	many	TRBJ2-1	TGCGCCAGCAGCTTGGACGCCAGCTCCTACAATGAGCAGTTCTTC	CASSLDASSYNEQFF
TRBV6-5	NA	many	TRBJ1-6	TGTGCCAGCAGTGGTACAGCCTTTAATTCACCCCTCCACTTT	CASSGTAFNSPLHF
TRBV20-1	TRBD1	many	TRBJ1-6	TGCAGTGCCATGGGACAGGGGCGCTCACCCCTCCACTTT	CSAMGQGRSPLHF
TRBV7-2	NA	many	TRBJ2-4	TGTGCCAGCAGCGTAGATACGACTCAGTACTTC	CASSVDTTQYF
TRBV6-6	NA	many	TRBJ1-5	TGTGCCAGCAGCCCCCAGATTAGCAATCAGCCCCAGCATTTT	CASSPQISNQPQHF
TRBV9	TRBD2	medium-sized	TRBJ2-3	TGTGCCAGCAGCGTTGCTAGCGGGAGATCAGATACGCAGTATTTT	CASSVASGRSDTQYF
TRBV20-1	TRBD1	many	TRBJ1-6	TGCAGTGCTAGAGATGGGGGACAGGGAGGAAATAATTCACCCCTCCACTTT	CSARDGGQGGNNSPLHF
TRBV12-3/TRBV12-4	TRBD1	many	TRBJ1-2	TGTGCCAGCAGCCAGGGGGACTATGGCTACACCTTC	CASSQGDYGYTF
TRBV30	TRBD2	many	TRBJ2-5	TGTGCCTGGAAGGGACTAGCGGGTGGTGAGACCCAGTACTTC	CAWKGLAGGETQYF
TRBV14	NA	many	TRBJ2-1	TGTGCCAGCAGCCCACCCTCTACTTCCGGGAATGAGCAGTTCTTC	CASSPPSTSGNEQFF
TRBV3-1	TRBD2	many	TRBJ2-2	TGTGCCAGCAGCCTCCGGGGAGCGGGAAAGTCCGGGGAGCTGTTTTTT	CASSLRGAGKSGELFF
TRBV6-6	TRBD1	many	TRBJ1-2	TGTGCCAGCAGGTCACAGGGGTCGAGCTACACCTTC	CASRSQGSSYTF
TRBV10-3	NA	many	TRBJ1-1	TGTGCCATCAGTGTGGGGTCAGGGATGAACACTGAAGCTTTCTTT	CAISVGSGMNTEAFF
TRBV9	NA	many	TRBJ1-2	TGTGCCAGCAGCGTAGGGCAGGGGATTACGGGGACTTGGGGCTACACCTTC	CASSVGQGITGTWGYTF
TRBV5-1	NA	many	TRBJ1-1	TGCGCCAGCAGCTTCGAGGCGATGAACACTGAAGCTTTCTTT	CASSFEAMNTEAFF
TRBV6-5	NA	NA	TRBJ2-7	TGTGCCAGCAGTTACTCCACCGTGGGGAGCTCCTACGAGCAGTACTTC	CASSYSTVGSSYEQYF